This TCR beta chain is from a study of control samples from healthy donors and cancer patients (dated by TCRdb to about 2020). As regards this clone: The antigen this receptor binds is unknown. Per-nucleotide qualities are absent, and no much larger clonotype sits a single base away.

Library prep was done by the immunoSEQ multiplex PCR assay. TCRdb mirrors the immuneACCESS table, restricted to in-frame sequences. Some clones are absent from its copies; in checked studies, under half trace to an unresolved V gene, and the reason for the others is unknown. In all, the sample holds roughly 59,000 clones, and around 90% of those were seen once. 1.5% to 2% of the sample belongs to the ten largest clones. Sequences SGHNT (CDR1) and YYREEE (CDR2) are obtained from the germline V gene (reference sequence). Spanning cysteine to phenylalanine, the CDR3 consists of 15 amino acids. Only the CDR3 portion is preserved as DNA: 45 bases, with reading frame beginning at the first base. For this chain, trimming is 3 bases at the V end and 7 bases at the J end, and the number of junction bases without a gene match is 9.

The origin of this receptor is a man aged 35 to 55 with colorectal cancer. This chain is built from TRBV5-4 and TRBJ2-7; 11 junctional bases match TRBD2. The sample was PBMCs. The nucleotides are TGTGCCAGCAGCTCCCCCGGGACTAGCGGTAGGGAGCAGTACTTC. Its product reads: CASSSPGTSGREQYF.